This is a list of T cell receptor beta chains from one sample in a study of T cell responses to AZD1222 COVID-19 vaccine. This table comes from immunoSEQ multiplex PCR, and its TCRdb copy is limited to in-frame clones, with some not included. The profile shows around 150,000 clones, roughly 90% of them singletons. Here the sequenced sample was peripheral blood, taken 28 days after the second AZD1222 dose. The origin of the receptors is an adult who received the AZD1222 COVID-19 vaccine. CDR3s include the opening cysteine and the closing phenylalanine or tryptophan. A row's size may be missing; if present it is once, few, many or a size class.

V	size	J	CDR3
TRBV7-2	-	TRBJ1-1	CASSLTVNTEAFF
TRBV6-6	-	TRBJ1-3	CASSLGVRGNTIYF
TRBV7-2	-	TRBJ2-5	CASSFGGGETQYF
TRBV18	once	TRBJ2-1	CASSGAPGGSYNEQFF
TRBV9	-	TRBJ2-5	CASSDGTSGGASETQYF
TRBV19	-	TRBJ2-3	CASRLVSSTDTQYF
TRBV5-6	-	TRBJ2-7	CASSSSGRGPDEQYF
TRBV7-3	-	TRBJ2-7	CASSTDPSSGRQYF
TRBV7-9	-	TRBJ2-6	CASSLDLGSGANVLTF
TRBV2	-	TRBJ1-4	CASSRQGLTNEKLFF
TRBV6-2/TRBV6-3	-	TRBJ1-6	CASSYSGRGPSPLHF
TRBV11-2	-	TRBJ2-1	CASSLPRGGVSPGNEQFF
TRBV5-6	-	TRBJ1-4	CASSSGTGNEKLFF
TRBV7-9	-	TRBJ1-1	CASSPRQANTEAFF
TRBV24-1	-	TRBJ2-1	CATRTSGGAYEQFF
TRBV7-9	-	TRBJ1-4	CASSPERYPIEKLFF
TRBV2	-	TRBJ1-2	CASSGTGAYGYTF
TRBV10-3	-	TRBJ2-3	CAIFSDLRESDTQYF
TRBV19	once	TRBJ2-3	CATRAGTTDTQYF
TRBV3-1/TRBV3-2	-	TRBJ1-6	CASSQNNSPLHF
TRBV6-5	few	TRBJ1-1	CASSSPVGQGTEAFF
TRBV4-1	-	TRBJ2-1	CASSHLTSGRINEQFF
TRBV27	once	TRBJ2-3	CASSLSRGDTQYF
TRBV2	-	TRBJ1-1	CASSGAGETEAFF
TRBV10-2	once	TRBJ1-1	CASSELGDTEAFF
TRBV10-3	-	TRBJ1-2	CAISESGGGPVHTF
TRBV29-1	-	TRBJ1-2	CSVEDTGGYYGYTF
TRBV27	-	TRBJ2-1	CASSPRVPLTSGRDNEQFF
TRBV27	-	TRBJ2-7	CASSLGTGTNEQYF
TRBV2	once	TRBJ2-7	CASNLQGGTYEQYF
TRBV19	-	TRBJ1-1	CASSIRGRTEAFF
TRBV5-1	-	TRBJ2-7	CASSYRTESYEQYF
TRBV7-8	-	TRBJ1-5	CASSLDLGQGIQPQHF
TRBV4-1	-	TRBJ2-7	CASSQLLAGDNEQYF
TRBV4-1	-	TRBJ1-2	CASSRGQGERANYGYTF
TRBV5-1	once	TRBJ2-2	CASSPDQRSGTGELFF
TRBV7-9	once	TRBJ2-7	CASSSLSKGSYEQYF
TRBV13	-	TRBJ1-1	CASSLGQGYTEAFF
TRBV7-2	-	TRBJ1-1	CASSWKGGTEAFF
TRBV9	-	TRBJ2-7	CASSPARDRVSAAEQYF
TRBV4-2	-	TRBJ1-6	CASSQGTGLNSPLHF
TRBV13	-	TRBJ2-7	CASSPKQGKNYEQYF
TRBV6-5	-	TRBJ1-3	CATSGDGSSGNTIYF
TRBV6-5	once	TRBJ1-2	CASSYGQGRVHGYTF
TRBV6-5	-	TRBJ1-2	CASSLTVSYGYTF
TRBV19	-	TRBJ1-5	CASSRTASNQPQHF
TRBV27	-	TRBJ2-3	CASRPGLLRGSTDTQYF
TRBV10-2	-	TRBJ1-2	CASSDEYGYTF
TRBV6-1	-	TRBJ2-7	CASSGSRQGWSYEQYF
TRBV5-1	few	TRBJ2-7	CASRPGQGPLYEQYF
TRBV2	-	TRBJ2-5	CASSYQTGVGETQYF